A single sample gave rise to the 7 T cell receptor beta chains below, sequenced in a study of blood T cell repertoires in COVID-19. Method: immunoSEQ multiplex PCR; TCRdb's copy keeps in-frame clones and lacks some. This table has approximately 240,000 clones, 80% to 85% appearing once. Input material: peripheral blood. The source of these receptors is a woman aged 60 to 75 with acute or convalescent COVID-19.

Concerning this clone: Other DNA sequences from this sample encode an identical CDR3 as well. This chain links TRBV6-5 with TRBJ1-4; 8 bases line up with TRBD1. The CDR3 loop spans 13 amino acids. Germline CDR1 MNHEY, CDR2 SVGAGI. V lost 6 bases and J lost 5; bases outside the gene matches: 2. This CDR3 is CASRDRVNEKLFF. The DNA of the CDR3 is TGTGCCAGCAGGGACAGGGTCAATGAAAAACTGTTTTTT.

The chain has TRBV28 and TRBJ2-2, with TRBD1 matching 8 bases. The germline V gene has CDR1 MDHEN and CDR2 SYDVKM. The J segment lost 5 bases and the V segment lost 6 bases, leaving 8 bases of the junction unmatched. CDR3 length equals 15 residues. CDR3 nucleotides: TGTGCCAGCAGGAGGACAGGGTTAGGAACCGGGGAGCTGTTTTTT. Amino acid sequence: CASRRTGLGTGELFF.

The chain is built from TRBV9 and TRBJ2-5; D uncertain. CDR1 SGDLS and CDR2 YYNGEE come from the germline V gene. This CDR3 is built from 15 residues. The V and J ends lost 0 bases and 1 base respectively, with 10 bases between them. The CDR3 region has the DNA TGTGCCAGCAGCGTAGGTTCCACAGTCCAAGAGACCCAGTACTTC. Amino acids: CASSVGSTVQETQYF.

This clone showed up just once. V gene TRBV11-2 combines with J gene TRBJ1-1; 10 bases line up with TRBD1. Germline lookup yields CDR1 SGHAT and CDR2 FQNNGV. J gave up 3 bases and V 5 bases, and 12 bases lay outside the gene matches. The CDR3 is 17 residues long. The CDR3 DNA reads TGTGCCAGCAGCCAAGACAGGGGGCCCCCGTTGGACACTGAAGCTTTCTTT. Amino acids: CASSQDRGPPLDTEAFF.

The chain recombines TRBV5-8 with TRBJ2-7; the match to TRBD1 covers 9 bases. The V and J ends lost 2 bases and 13 bases, in that order; junction bases with no gene match: 7. The CDR3 is made up of 12 amino acids. Germline CDR1 SGHTS, CDR2 YDEGEE. The CDR3 sequence: CASSFPGQGKYF. For the CDR3, the DNA is TGTGCCAGCAGCTTTCCGGGACAGGGAAAATACTTC.

The chain combines TRBV5-5 with TRBJ1-6, with D possibly matching TRBD1 (5 bases). V gave up 1 base and J gave up 1 base, with 15 bases separating them. Per the germline V gene, CDR1 is SGHKS and CDR2 is YYEKEE (reference sequence). The CDR3 loop spans 18 amino acids. This chain's CDR3 is CASSLRGREVSYNSPLHF. The CDR3 coding sequence is TGTGCCAGCAGCTTGCGTGGCAGGGAGGTTTCCTATAATTCACCCCTCCACTTT. The complete variable domain, with remaining parts taken from reference TRBV5-5 and TRBJ1-6, reads DAGVTQSPTHLIKTRGQQVTLRCSPISGHKSVSWYQQVLGQGPQFIFQYYEKEERGRGNFPDRFSARQFPNYSSELNVNALLLGDSALYLCASSLRGREVSYNSPLHFGNGTRLTVT.

This rearrangement joins TRBV28 to TRBJ2-7, with unresolved D. This CDR3 spans 15 amino acids. V was clipped by 3 bases and J by 2 bases, with 14 bases between them. Germline CDR1 and CDR2: MDHEN and SYDVKM. The CDR3 region has the DNA TGTGCCAGCAGTTTGAAGATGGTCGCTACCTACGAGCAGTACTTC. Protein sequence: CASSLKMVATYEQYF.